This T cell receptor beta chain was recorded in a study of OX40 agonist ivuxolimab in advanced cancers. With respect to this clone: Its antigen is unknown.

Germline lookup yields CDR1 SGHAT and CDR2 FQNNGV. The CDR3 runs 14 residues. V was pared by 2 bases and J by 3 bases, with 10 bases between. Generated by immunoSEQ multiplex PCR, the TCRdb table keeps only in-frame clones and is missing some. The sample carries about 110,000 clones, less than 95% recorded once. General study points: Both CD4+ and CD8+ T cell populations in blood had undergone clonal expansion by week 6 at 0.1 to 3.0 mg/kg.

The sequence was collected from an adult with an advanced solid tumor such as melanoma, head and neck, liver or kidney cancer. The material sequenced was CD4+ or CD8+ T cells sorted from blood, taken in a trial of the OX40 agonist ivuxolimab. The chain combines TRBV11-2 with TRBJ1-1; the D is unclear. Here the CDR3 reads CASSLLVGYTEAFF. The CDR3 bases are TGTGCCAGCAGCTTATTAGTAGGGTACACTGAAGCTTTCTTT.